These 2 T cell receptor beta chains were all obtained from the same sample, sequenced in a study of T cells in Graves' hyperthyroidism and ophthalmopathy. The source material, RNA transcripts, was used to amplify TCR beta CDR3 regions. The study used the HTBI primer set for a first-round RT-PCR of the TCR CDR3. TCRdb recomputed calls from the multiplex PCR reads with MiXCR, one row per CDR3 protein. This repertoire shows roughly 160,000 distinct CDR3 sequences, approximately 9% found once; its top ten account for around 21%. Sequenced material: blood. These receptors were taken from a woman between 18 and 29 years old with Graves' hyperthyroidism that later progressed to Graves' ophthalmopathy.

This clonotype was recorded many times. The rearrangement joins TRBV12-3 or TRBV12-4 to TRBJ1-2; no clear D gene. V lost 7 bases and J lost 7, with 13 bases in between. This CDR3 is 12 amino acids long. The CDR3 nucleotides read TGTGCCAGCAAAGGTAATACGCCTGGCTACACCTTC. Protein product: CASKGNTPGYTF.

This clonotype was seen a handful of times. The chain combines TRBV6-1 with TRBJ1-3; 7 bases line up with TRBD1. The CDR3 sequence is 15 residues long. Unmatched junction bases numbered 7, after V lost 5 bases and J lost 3 bases. The germline gives CDR1 MNHNS, CDR2 SASEGT. The CDR3 loop reads CASSPDRAGGNTIYF. The CDR3 DNA is TGTGCCAGCAGTCCCGACAGGGCGGGTGGAAACACCATATATTTT.